The 16 T cell receptor beta chains below were found in one sample sequenced in a study of T cell responses to AZD1222 COVID-19 vaccine. Using immunoSEQ multiplex PCR, the repertoire was profiled, and TCRdb retains in-frame clones only, with some absent. Here the sample spans some 150,000 clones, about 92% being singletons. Sequenced here: peripheral blood, sampled 28 days after the second AZD1222 dose. All receptors come from an adult who received the AZD1222 COVID-19 vaccine.

V gene TRBV2 combines with J gene TRBJ2-5, with 10 bases that match TRBD1. CDR3 length: 15 residues. Germline assignment: CDR1 SNHLY and CDR2 FYNNEI. The trim removed 6 bases at V and 4 bases at J, leaving 8 bases unmatched. For the CDR3, the DNA is TGTGCCAGCAGAGTGGGACAGGGGCTTTTAGAGACCCAGTACTTC. It encodes CASRVGQGLLETQYF. Using reference TRBV2 and TRBJ2-5 for the parts outside the CDR3, the full variable domain is EPEVTQTPSHQVTQMGQEVILRCVPISNHLYFYWYRQILGQKVEFLVSFYNNEISEKSEIFDDQFSVERPDGSNFTLKIRSTKLEDSAMYFCASRVGQGLLETQYFGPGTRLLVL.

This clone has a handful of counts. This chain links TRBV19 with TRBJ1-4; the match to TRBD1 covers 11 bases. Germline CDR1 is LNHDA and CDR2 is SQIVND (reference sequence). The CDR3 length is 18 residues. V shed 0 bases, J shed 5 bases, and the junction held 8 bases outside the gene matches. The CDR3 bases are TGTGCCAGTAGTATAGATGCCCCCGGACAGGGGGCAAATGAAAAACTGTTTTTT. Translating it yields CASSIDAPGQGANEKLFF.

The V gene is TRBV2, the J gene TRBJ2-5, with TRBD1 identical over 7 bases. Germline V gives CDR1 SNHLY, CDR2 FYNNEI. The V and J ends lost 6 bases and 5 bases, in that order; junction bases with no gene match: 3. The CDR3 consists of 12 residues. The CDR3 nucleotides are TGTGCCAGCAGGGAGGACAGGGAGACCCAGTACTTC. Protein: CASREDRETQYF.

V and J are TRBV6-1 and TRBJ1-4; D is unresolved. CDR1 is MNHNS, CDR2 SASEGT, per germline. The CDR3 spans 15 residues. V was cut by 6 bases and J by 4 bases, with 15 bases left in between. CDR3 bases: TGTGCCAGCAGCCTCCCCGTAGGGTTTAATGAAAAACTGTTTTTT. It specifies CASSLPVGFNEKLFF.

The rearrangement links TRBV30 to TRBJ1-5; D remains ambiguous. The germline V and J ends were trimmed by 0 bases and 7 bases, with 13 bases remaining between them. CDR1 is GTSNPN, CDR2 SVGIG, per germline (reference sequence). The CDR3 spans 14 residues. In nucleotides, the CDR3 is TGTGCCTGGAGTGTAGAAGGGAGTAGGCAGCCCCAGCATTTT. Amino acids: CAWSVEGSRQPQHF.

The V and J genes are TRBV24-1 and TRBJ2-7, with D uncertain. V was pared by 5 bases and J by 0 bases, with 7 bases between. The CDR3 covers 13 residues. The germline CDR1 and CDR2 sequences are KGHDR and SFDVKD. The CDR3 is CATSATGSYEQYF. CDR3 sequence (DNA): TGTGCCACCAGTGCGACCGGCTCCTACGAGCAGTACTTC.

This clone appeared once. CDR3 amino acids: CATSSDLVDTEAFF. The CDR3 DNA follows: TGTGCCACCAGCAGCGACCTGGTGGACACTGAAGCTTTCTTT. This rearrangement joins TRBV15 to TRBJ1-1; D not resolved. The CDR3 has 14 amino acids. Trimming took 3 bases from V and 3 from J, leaving 11 bases between them. Germline assignment: CDR1 LNHNV and CDR2 YYDKDF (reference sequence).

This rearrangement joins TRBV7-2 to TRBJ2-3, with D perhaps matching TRBD1 (5 bases). Germline values: CDR1 SGHTA, CDR2 FQGNSA. V lost 5 bases to trimming and J lost 0 bases, with 15 bases between them. The length of the CDR3 is 16 residues. The CDR3 sequence: CASSHYRQLSTDTQYF. CDR3 bases: TGTGCCAGCAGCCATTATAGACAGCTTAGCACAGATACGCAGTATTTT.

This chain uses TRBV5-8 with TRBJ1-2, with 7 bases aligning to TRBD1. The germline gives CDR1 SGHTS, CDR2 YDEGEE. This CDR3 region has 13 residues. V lost 4 bases and J lost 8; bases outside the gene matches: 8. CDR3 sequence: CASSRRQGDGYTF. The CDR3 DNA reads TGTGCCAGCAGCCGGCGGCAGGGGGACGGCTACACCTTC.

The DNA for the CDR3 is TGCGCCAGCAGTGAATGGGACAAAAACACTGAAGCTTTCTTT. Translation gives CASSEWDKNTEAFF. The rearrangement uses TRBV10-2 and TRBJ1-1, with a possible D match to TRBD1 (6 bases). The germline CDR1 and CDR2 sequences are WSHSY and SAAADI. The germline V and J ends were trimmed by 3 bases and 2 bases, with 10 bases remaining between them. CDR3 length: 14 amino acids.

J is TRBJ1-1 and V is TRBV29-1, with D unresolved. The V gene lost 0 bases and the J gene lost 6 bases, with 17 bases spanning the gap. The CDR3 totals 15 residues. Germline lookup yields CDR1 SQVTM and CDR2 ANQGSEA. In DNA, the CDR3 is TGCAGCGTTGAAGATCGAGGGAGGGAAGGGCCTGAAGCTTTCTTT. This translates into CSVEDRGREGPEAFF.

The chain has TRBV14 and TRBJ1-1; D not resolved. Germline V lookup: CDR1 SGHDN, CDR2 FVKESK. This CDR3 spans 15 amino acids. Trimming pared 4 bases from V and 0 bases from J, leaving 12 bases between. CDR3 coding DNA: TGTGCCAGCAGCCCCTTCGGAGGCCTGAACACTGAAGCTTTCTTT. Encoded protein: CASSPFGGLNTEAFF.

This chain joins TRBV12-5 and TRBJ2-7; no firm D call. V lost 0 bases to trimming and J lost 7 bases, with 7 bases between them. The CDR3 sequence is 12 residues long. Germline CDR1 and CDR2: LGHNT and FRNRAP. CDR3 protein: CASGLVAGEQYF. CDR3 nucleotides: TGTGCTAGTGGTTTGGTTGCCGGGGAGCAGTACTTC.

The chain employs TRBV15 and TRBJ1-2, with 7 bases aligning to TRBD1. The germline gives CDR1 LNHNV, CDR2 YYDKDF (reference sequence). The CDR3 contains 14 residues. V was clipped by 4 bases and J by 0 bases; unmatched bases: 2. The DNA for the CDR3 is TGTGCCACCAGCACCGGGACAGCTAACTATGGCTACACCTTC. It encodes CATSTGTANYGYTF.

The chain uses TRBV10-3 and TRBJ1-2, with a possible D match to TRBD1 (6 bases). The CDR3 is made up of 14 amino acids. V was pared by 4 bases and J by 4 bases, with 13 bases between. Germline V CDR1 and CDR2: ENHRY, SYGVKD. The DNA for the CDR3 is TGTGCCATCAGTGTGGGGGGGCGCGGCTATGGCTACACCTTC. Translating it yields CAISVGGRGYGYTF.

The chain is built from TRBV10-3 and TRBJ1-5; a weak D match, TRBD1 (5 bases). From germline, CDR1 is ENHRY and CDR2 SYGVKD. This CDR3 is built from 17 residues. V was shortened by 6 bases and J by 0 bases, with 18 bases between the two germline ends. The CDR3 bases are TGTGCCATCAGCCGGGGAAAGGGGCCGTCTAGCAATCAGCCCCAGCATTTT. It codes for CAISRGKGPSSNQPQHF.